The source of this T cell receptor (beta chain) is a study of CD8 T cells in Susac syndrome. This CDR3 region has 13 residues. V lost 0 bases, J lost 7 bases, and 10 bases lay in between. Germline values: CDR1 SGDLS, CDR2 YYNGEE. An amount of RNA that ranged from 0.5 to 1 ug was reverse transcribed with random hexamers. An immunoSEQ multiplex PCR amplified TCR beta CDR3 over 54 Vbeta and 13 Jbeta. TCRdb ran MiXCR on the immunoSEQ multiplex PCR reads and lists one entry per CDR3 protein. The sample carries roughly 130,000 distinct CDR3 sequences, about 96% recorded once. This rearrangement joins TRBV9 to TRBJ2-5; D is unclear. The sequenced sample consisted of CD4+ T cells from PBMCs. The origin of this receptor is a human donor in good health. CDR3 bases: TGTGCCAGCAGCGTAGAAACAGCAGGGACCCAGTACTTC. This gives the protein CASSVETAGTQYF.